This TCR beta chain was recorded in a study of technical replicates of blood from several donors. CDR3 length equals 15 residues. The V gene's germline CDR1 is SGHDT and CDR2 YYEEEE. The V and J ends lost 3 bases and 5 bases, in that order; junction bases with no gene match: 8. Data came from immunoSEQ multiplex PCR; TCRdb stores just in-frame clones and leaves some out. The sample lists roughly 70,000 clones, approximately 90% seen once, with about 4.9% in the top ten. This sequence joins TRBV5-6 and TRBJ2-5; 9 positions agree with TRBD2. The sequenced material came from PBMCs. The source is a human donor in good health. Some clones in this sample may be carry-over from other donors' samples. The CDR3 loop reads CASSWESSGTETQYF. Here the CDR3 DNA reads TGTGCCAGCAGCTGGGAATCTAGCGGGACTGAGACCCAGTACTTC.